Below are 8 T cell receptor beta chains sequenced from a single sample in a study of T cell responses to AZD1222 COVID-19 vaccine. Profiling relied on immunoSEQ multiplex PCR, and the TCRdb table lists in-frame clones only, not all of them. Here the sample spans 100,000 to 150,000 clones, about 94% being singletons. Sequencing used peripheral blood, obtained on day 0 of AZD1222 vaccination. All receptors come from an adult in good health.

The CDR3 DNA is TGCGCCAGCAGCTTGGCGCAGCGGAGCCTCACAGATACGCAGTATTTT. Protein: CASSLAQRSLTDTQYF. This chain uses TRBV5-1 with TRBJ2-3; tentative D call: TRBD2 (5 bases). The CDR3 is 16 residues long. The V end lost 0 bases, the J end lost 2 bases, and 13 bases lay between the germline ends. Per the germline V gene, CDR1 is SGHRS and CDR2 is YFSETQ.

This CDR3 reads CASTRDSSYNSPLHF. CDR3 DNA sequence: TGCGCCAGCACACGGGATAGCTCCTATAATTCACCCCTCCACTTT. This chain uses TRBV5-1 with TRBJ1-6; unclear D gene. V was clipped by 6 bases and J by 0 bases, with 10 bases between them. The germline gives CDR1 SGHRS, CDR2 YFSETQ. The CDR3 loop spans 15 amino acids.

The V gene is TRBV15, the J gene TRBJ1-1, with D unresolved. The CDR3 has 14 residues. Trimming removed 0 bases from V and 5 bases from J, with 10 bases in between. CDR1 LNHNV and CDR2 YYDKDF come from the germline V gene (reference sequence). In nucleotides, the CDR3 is TGTGCCACCAGCAGAGATCACACGGGGACTGAAGCTTTCTTT. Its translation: CATSRDHTGTEAFF. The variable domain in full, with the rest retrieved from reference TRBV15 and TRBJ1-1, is DAMVIQNPRYQVTQFGKPVTLSCSQTLNHNVMYWYQQKSSQAPKLLFHYYDKDFNNEADTPDNFQSRRPNTSFCFLDIRSPGLGDTAMYLCATSRDHTGTEAFFGQGTRLTVV.

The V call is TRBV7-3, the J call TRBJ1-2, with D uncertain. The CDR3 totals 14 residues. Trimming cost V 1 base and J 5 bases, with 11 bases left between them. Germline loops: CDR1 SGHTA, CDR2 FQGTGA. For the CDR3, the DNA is TGTGCCAGCAGCTTAAACAGCCTGGGGTATGGCTACACCTTC. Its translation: CASSLNSLGYGYTF.

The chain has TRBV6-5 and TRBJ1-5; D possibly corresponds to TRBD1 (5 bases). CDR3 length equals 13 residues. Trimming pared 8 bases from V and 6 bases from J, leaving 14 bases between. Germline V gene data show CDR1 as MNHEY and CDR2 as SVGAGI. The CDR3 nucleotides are TGTGCCAGCCAGGCAGGGCGAGGTCAGCCCCAGCATTTT. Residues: CASQAGRGQPQHF.

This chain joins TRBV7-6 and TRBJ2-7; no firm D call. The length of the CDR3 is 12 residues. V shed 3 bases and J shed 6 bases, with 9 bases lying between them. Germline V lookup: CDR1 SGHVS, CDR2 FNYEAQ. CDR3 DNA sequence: TGTGCCAGCAGCTTCCAGGTTGGCGAGCAGTACTTC. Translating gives CASSFQVGEQYF.

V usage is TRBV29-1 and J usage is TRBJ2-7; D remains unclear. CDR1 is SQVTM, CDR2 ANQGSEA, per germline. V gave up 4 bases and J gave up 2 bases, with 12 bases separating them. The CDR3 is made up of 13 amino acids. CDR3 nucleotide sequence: TGCAGCGTTGTCACTGGTTCCCCCTACGAGCAGTACTTC. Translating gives CSVVTGSPYEQYF.

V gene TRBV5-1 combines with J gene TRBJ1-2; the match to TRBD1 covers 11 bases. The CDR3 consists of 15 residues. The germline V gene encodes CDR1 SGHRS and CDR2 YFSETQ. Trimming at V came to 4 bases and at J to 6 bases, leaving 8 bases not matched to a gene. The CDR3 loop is CASSLEGQGANGYTF. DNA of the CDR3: TGCGCCAGCAGCCTTGAAGGACAGGGGGCTAATGGCTACACCTTC.